The entry that follows covers one T cell receptor (beta chain) sequence. Germline CDR1 is MNHNS and CDR2 is SASEGT. V was pared by 1 base and J by 5 bases, with 14 bases between. The CDR3 is 15 residues long. The data derive from a study of blood T cell repertoires in COVID-19. Across the study: Spain, Italy and the United States supplied samples that represented acute and convalescent COVID-19. Nucleic acid was either cDNA or gDNA, and it came from T cells, B-cell-depleted T cells, or PBMCs.

Authors' processing steps: For nucleated cells, counts were estimated from reference gene primer amplification. Here immunoSEQ multiplex PCR was the method, and the copy in TCRdb shows in-frame clones only, minus some. The V and J calls and clone size are taken from that table; D and trimming were inferred from the DNA. The sample holds 65,000 to 85,000 clones, around 87% seen once. The genes are TRBV6-1 and TRBJ1-2, with D perhaps matching TRBD1 (5 bases). This sequence was found in a middle-aged man with acute or convalescent COVID-19. Specimen: peripheral blood. CDR3 DNA: TGTGCCAGCAGTGAAGGGCAGGGATCCGCGTATGGCTACACCTTC. Its protein is CASSEGQGSAYGYTF.